This record covers a single T cell receptor beta chain. Its antigen is unidentified. Original data processing: ImmunoSEQ only sent back junction sequences with no quality scores, so filtering was done differently. Method: immunoSEQ multiplex PCR; TCRdb's copy keeps in-frame clones and lacks some. V and J calls and clone size follow that table, whereas D and trimming were derived from the DNA. The repertoire includes around 2.1 million clones, 85% to 95% of them detected once, and under 2% sits in the top ten. The CDR3 length is 11 residues. The V gene lost 5 bases and the J gene lost 7 bases, with 9 bases spanning the gap. Germline-derived CDR1 and CDR2 are ENHRY and SYGVKD. Naive CD8 isolation took CD45RO-negative cells positively selected for CCR7 and excluded terminally differentiated effector memory CD45RA+ cells. The record originates from a study of shared clonotypes between healthy human individuals. The wider study: CD4 naive and CD4 memory each took three plates per donor, while CD8 naive took two and CD8 memory one.

Study observations and caveats: The four-donor shared clonotypes exceeded non-shared clonotypes in generation probability, with non-shared ones scoring lower.

Specimen: naive CD8+ T cells from PBMCs. The sequence derives from a man aged 18-30 years in good health. Some clones in this sample may be carry-over from other donors' samples. This chain uses TRBV10-3 with TRBJ2-7; D gene ambiguous. The CDR3 DNA sequence: TGTGCCATCAGTTCGACTTGGGAGCAGTACTTC. This encodes CAISSTWEQYF.